A selection of T cell receptor beta chains follows, all from one sample in a study of control samples from healthy donors and cancer patients. Method: immunoSEQ multiplex PCR; TCRdb's copy keeps in-frame clones and lacks some. The sample contains 95,000 to 100,000 clones, roughly four fifths of which appear only once. Sequenced input: blood. These receptors were obtained from a man in his fifties or sixties in good health. Each CDR3 is given with its conserved first and last residue. Each record gives: D gene, V gene, clone size, J gene, CDR3 protein, CDR3 DNA. A D gene is named only where the DNA matches it firmly. Expanded clones get a size class; other rows say once, few or many, or leave the size out.

TRBD2	TRBV11-3	.	TRBJ2-7	CASSLRGTSSYEQYF	TGTGCCAGCAGCTTACGCGGGACTAGCTCCTACGAGCAGTACTTC
.	TRBV21-1	.	TRBJ2-7	CASSKSLASYEQYF	TGTGCCAGCAGCAAATCCCTAGCTAGCTACGAGCAGTACTTC
TRBD1	TRBV25-1	.	TRBJ1-5	CASRQTGTGDQPQHF	TGTGCCAGCAGACAAACCGGGACAGGGGACCAGCCCCAGCATTTT
.	TRBV27	once	TRBJ2-5	CASRRGTQGTQYF	TGTGCCAGCAGAAGGGGGACCCAGGGGACCCAGTACTTC
TRBD2	TRBV4-2	.	TRBJ2-3	CASSQDLTSGGTDTQYF	TGTGCCAGCAGCCAAGATTTAACTAGCGGAGGCACAGATACGCAGTATTTT
.	TRBV29-1	.	TRBJ1-3	CSVRTSGNTIYF	TGCAGCGTTCGGACTTCTGGAAACACCATATATTTT
TRBD1	TRBV7-9	.	TRBJ2-5	CASSSRDRGRAQETQYF	TGTGCCAGCAGCTCCCGGGACAGGGGAAGGGCCCAAGAGACCCAGTACTTC
TRBD2	TRBV18	.	TRBJ2-3	CASSPLPLAGGLSADTQYF	TGTGCCAGCTCACCACTACCCCTAGCGGGGGGACTTTCCGCAGATACGCAGTATTTT
TRBD1	TRBV18	.	TRBJ2-7	CASSPRGGEREQYF	TGTGCCAGCTCACCAAGAGGGGGCGAGCGCGAGCAGTACTTC
TRBD2	TRBV10-3	.	TRBJ2-3	CAIDASGGAFADTQYF	TGTGCCATCGATGCTAGCGGGGGGGCCTTCGCAGATACGCAGTATTTT
.	TRBV11-2	.	TRBJ1-1	CASSLEYGLGAFF	TGTGCCAGCAGCTTAGAGTACGGACTCGGGGCTTTCTTT
.	TRBV9	.	TRBJ1-1	CASSVGHENTEAFF	TGTGCCAGCAGCGTAGGGCACGAGAACACTGAAGCTTTCTTT
.	TRBV3-1/TRBV3-2	.	TRBJ2-1	CASSQGGVTYNEQFF	TGTGCCAGCAGCCAGGGTGGGGTTACCTACAATGAGCAGTTCTTC
TRBD2	TRBV4-2	once	TRBJ2-5	CASSQEKESGLAGRAFLQETQYF	TGTGCCAGCAGCCAAGAAAAAGAGTCGGGACTAGCGGGCCGAGCGTTCCTACAAGAGACCCAGTACTTC
.	TRBV5-1	.	TRBJ2-5	CASSGGGLETQYF	TGCGCCAGCTCAGGAGGTGGCTTGGAGACCCAGTACTTC
TRBD2	TRBV7-2	few	TRBJ2-7	CASSSGTSGRGYEQYF	TGTGCCAGCAGCTCGGGGACTAGCGGGAGGGGATACGAGCAGTACTTC
.	TRBV30	.	TRBJ1-3	CAWSVLRQTSNTIYF	TGTGCCTGGAGTGTTCTTCGACAGACTTCGAACACCATATATTTT
TRBD1	TRBV7-9	.	TRBJ1-3	CASSRQGPGNTIYF	TGTGCCAGCAGTCGACAGGGGCCTGGAAACACCATATATTTT